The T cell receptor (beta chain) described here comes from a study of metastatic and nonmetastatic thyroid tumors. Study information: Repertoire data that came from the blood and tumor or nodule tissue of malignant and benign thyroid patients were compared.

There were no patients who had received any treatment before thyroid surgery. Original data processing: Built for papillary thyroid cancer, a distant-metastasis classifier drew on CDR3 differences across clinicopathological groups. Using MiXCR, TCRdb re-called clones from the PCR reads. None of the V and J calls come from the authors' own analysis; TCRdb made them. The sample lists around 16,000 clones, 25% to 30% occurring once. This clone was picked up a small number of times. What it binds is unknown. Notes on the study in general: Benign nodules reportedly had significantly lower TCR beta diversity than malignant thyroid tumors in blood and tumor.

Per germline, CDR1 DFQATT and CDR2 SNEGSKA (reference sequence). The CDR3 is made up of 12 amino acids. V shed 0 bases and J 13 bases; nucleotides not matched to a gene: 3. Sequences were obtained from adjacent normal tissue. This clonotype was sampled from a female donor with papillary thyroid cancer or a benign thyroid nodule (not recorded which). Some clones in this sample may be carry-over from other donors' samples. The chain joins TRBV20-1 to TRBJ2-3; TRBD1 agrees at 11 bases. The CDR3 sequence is CSARDAGQGEYF. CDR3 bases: TGCAGTGCTAGAGATGCGGGACAGGGGGAGTATTTT.